This TCR beta chain was found in a study of T cells in localized non-small cell lung cancer. Study observations and caveats: It remains possible that heterogeneity exists, since only one tumor region was sequenced. There were a median roughly 62 of the top 100 tumor clones appearing in adjacent lung.

Notes on this clone: As yet, its antigen is unknown.

Clones were sequenced by immunoSEQ multiplex PCR, and TCRdb holds only the in-frame ones, with some missing. Of 2,000 to 3,000 clones in the sample, roughly 24% were seen once. The receptor was derived from a male donor aged 60 or older with stage II squamous cell lung carcinoma. Sequenced material: lung tumor tissue, taken before any cancer treatment.

DNA of the CDR3: TGTGCCACCAGCCCCGAGGGGGCCAAACCTGCCAGCTCCTACGAGCAGTACTTC. Protein product: CATSPEGAKPASSYEQYF. The chain couples TRBV15 to TRBJ2-7; 7 nucleotides line up with TRBD1. Trimming removed 5 bases from V and 0 bases from J; junction bases left unmatched: 16. Germline values: CDR1 LNHNV, CDR2 YYDKDF (reference sequence). The CDR3 has 18 amino acids.